The text below deals with one T cell receptor (beta chain). The sample belongs to a study of technical replicates of blood from a handful of donors. Using immunoSEQ multiplex PCR, the repertoire was profiled, and TCRdb retains in-frame clones only, with some absent. This table holds tens of thousands of clones, around 95% found once. The junction had 16 bases not matched to a gene; V was cut back by 2 bases and J by 4 bases. Germline CDR1 SQVTM, CDR2 ANQGSEA. The CDR3 is 17 residues long. The receptor was isolated from a human donor in good health. The material sequenced was T cells isolated from PBMCs. The J gene is TRBJ1-1, the V gene TRBV29-1, with TRBD1 matching 7 bases. In DNA form, the CDR3 reads TGCAGCGTTGAATCCTCTTCGAAGACAGGGCGCGGCACTGAAGCTTTCTTT. The encoded protein is CSVESSSKTGRGTEAFF.